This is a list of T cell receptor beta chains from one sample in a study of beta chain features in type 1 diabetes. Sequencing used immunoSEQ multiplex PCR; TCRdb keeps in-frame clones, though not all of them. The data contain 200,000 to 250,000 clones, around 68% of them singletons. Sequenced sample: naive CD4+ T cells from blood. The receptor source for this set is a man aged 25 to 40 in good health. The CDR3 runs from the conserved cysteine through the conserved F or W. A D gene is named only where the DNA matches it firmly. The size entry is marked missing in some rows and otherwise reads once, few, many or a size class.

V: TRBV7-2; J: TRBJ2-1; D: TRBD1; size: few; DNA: TGTGCCAGCAGCCCGACCATCGGGACAGGGCCGTTCTTC; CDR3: CASSPTIGTGPFF
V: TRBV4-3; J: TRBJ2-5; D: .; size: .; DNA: TGCGCCAGCAGCCAAGGCAGGGCGGAGACCCAGTACTTC; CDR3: CASSQGRAETQYF
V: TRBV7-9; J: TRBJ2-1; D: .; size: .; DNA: TGTGCCAGCAGCTTAGGGACGCCTTCCTACAATGAGCAGTTCTTC; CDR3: CASSLGTPSYNEQFF
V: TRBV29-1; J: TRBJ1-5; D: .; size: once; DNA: TGCAGCGCATCGCAGGGTAGTAGCAATCAGCCCCAGCATTTT; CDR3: CSASQGSSNQPQHF
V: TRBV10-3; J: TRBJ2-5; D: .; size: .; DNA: TGTGCCATCAGTGAGTCTCGGCCGGACCAAGAGACCCAGTACTTC; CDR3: CAISESRPDQETQYF
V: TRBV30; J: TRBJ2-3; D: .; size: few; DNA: TGTGCCTGGAGTAGGGCCCGCACAGATACGCAGTATTTT; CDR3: CAWSRARTDTQYF
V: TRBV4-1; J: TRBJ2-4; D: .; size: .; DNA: TGCGCCAGCAGCCCGAGACTATTAAACAACATTCAGTACTTC; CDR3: CASSPRLLNNIQYF
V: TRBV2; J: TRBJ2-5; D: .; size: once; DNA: TGTGCCAGCGCAGCCAAAGAGACCCAGTACTTC; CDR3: CASAAKETQYF
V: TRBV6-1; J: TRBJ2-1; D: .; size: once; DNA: TGTGCCAGCACTCAGGCCCTATACAATGAGCAGTTCTTC; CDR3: CASTQALYNEQFF
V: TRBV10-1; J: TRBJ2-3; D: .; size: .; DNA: TGCGCCAGCAGCGACCTCTCGGTCGGCACAGATACGCAGTATTTT; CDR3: CASSDLSVGTDTQYF
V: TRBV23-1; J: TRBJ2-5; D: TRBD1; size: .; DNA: TGCGCCAGCAGTCAAGGGACAGGGACAGAGACCCAGTACTTC; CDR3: CASSQGTGTETQYF
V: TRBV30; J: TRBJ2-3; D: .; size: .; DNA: TGTGCCTGGAGTGTGCGAGACATGTTTTCAGATACGCAGTATTTT; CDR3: CAWSVRDMFSDTQYF
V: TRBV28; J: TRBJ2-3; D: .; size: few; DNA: TGTGCCAGCAGTTTTGATACGCAGTATTTT; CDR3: CASSFDTQYF
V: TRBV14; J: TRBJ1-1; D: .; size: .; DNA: TGTGCCAGCAGCCAAGGGTCTTTCGCTGAAGCTTTCTTT; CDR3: CASSQGSFAEAFF
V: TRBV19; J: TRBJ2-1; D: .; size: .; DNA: TGTGCCAGTAGTGAAAGAAATGAGCAGTTCTTC; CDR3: CASSERNEQFF
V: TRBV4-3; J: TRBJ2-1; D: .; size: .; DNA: TGCGCCAGCAGCCAAGAAGTGGGATACGCTTTCCATGAGCAGTTCTTC; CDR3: CASSQEVGYAFHEQFF
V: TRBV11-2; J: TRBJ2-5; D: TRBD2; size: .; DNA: TGTGCCAGCAGCTTTGCCATCAGCGGGAGGGGAGAGACCCAGTACTTC; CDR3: CASSFAISGRGETQYF